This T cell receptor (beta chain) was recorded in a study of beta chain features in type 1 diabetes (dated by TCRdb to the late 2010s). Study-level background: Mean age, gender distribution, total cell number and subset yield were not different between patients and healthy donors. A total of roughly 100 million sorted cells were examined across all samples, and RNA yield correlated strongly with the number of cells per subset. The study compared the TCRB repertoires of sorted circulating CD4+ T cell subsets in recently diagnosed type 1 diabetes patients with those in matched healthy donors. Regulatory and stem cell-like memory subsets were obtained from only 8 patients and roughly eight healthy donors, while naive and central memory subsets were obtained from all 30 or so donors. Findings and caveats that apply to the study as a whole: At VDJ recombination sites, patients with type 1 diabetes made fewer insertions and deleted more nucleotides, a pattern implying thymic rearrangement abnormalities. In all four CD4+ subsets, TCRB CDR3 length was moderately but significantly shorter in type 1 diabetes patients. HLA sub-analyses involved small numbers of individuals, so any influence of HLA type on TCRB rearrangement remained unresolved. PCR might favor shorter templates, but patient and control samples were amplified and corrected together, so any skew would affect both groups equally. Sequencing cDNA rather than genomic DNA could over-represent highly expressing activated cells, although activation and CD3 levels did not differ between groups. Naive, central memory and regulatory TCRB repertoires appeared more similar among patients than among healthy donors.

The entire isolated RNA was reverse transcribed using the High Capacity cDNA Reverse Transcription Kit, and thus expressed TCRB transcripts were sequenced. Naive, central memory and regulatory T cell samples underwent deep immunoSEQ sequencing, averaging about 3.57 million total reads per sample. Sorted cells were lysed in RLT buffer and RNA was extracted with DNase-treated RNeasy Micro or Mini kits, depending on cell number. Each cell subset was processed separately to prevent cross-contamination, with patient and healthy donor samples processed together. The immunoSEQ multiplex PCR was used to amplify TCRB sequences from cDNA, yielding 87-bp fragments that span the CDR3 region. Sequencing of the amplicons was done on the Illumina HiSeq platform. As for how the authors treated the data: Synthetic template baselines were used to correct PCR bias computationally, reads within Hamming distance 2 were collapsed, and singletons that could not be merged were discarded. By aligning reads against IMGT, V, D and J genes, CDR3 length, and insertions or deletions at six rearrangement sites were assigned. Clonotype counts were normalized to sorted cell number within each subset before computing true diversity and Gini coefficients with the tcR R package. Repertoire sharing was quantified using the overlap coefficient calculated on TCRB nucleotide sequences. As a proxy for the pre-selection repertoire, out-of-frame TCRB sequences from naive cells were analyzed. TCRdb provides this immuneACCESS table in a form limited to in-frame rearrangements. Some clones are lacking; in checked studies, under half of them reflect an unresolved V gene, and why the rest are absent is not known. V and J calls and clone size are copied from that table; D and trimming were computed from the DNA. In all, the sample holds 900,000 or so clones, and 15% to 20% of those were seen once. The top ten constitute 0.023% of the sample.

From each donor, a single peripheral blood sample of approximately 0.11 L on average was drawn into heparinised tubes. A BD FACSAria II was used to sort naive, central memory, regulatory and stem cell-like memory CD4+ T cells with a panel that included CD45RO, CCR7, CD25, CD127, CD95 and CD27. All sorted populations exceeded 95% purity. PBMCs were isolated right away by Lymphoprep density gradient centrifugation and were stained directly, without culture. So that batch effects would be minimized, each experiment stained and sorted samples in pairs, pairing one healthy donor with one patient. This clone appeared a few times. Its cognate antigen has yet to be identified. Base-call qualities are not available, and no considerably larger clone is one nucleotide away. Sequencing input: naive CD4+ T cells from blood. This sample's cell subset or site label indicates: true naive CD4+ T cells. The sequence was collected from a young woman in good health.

The CDR3 in this case is CASRQNNQPQHF. The bases read TGTGCCAGCAGACAGAACAATCAGCCCCAGCATTTT. The rearranged chain carries TRBV27 and TRBJ1-5; no D gene call is confident. Inclusive of the bounding cysteine and phenylalanine, the CDR3 is 12 residues long. Just CDR3 DNA is preserved here, 36 bases in frame from base 1. CDR1 and CDR2 are read off the germline V gene (reference sequence) as MNHEY and SMNVEV. V is pared back by 6 bases and J by 3 bases, with 6 bases lying between the germline termini.